This T cell receptor (beta chain) came from a study of T-cell reconstitution after alpha-beta-depleted transplantation in children listed by TCRdb under 2016. Turning to the overall study: T-cell immune reconstitution after TCRalphabeta/CD19-depleted allogeneic hematopoietic cell transplantation in children was quantitatively tracked in the study by means of TCR repertoire profiling.

Broad study findings and their caveats: Over subsequent months, a decline in hyperexpanded clone frequencies was noted, and after one year, T-cell counts and TCRbeta diversity were mostly ascribed to newly produced T cells. In some patients, the high TCRbeta diversity seen at day 60 was put down to recipient T cells and intrathymic progenitors that had survived conditioning. The apparently early recovery of alphabetaT-cell counts about two months after transplant reportedly depended on only several hundred rapidly expanded clones that came from non-depleted graft cells.

Receptor libraries were prepared by PCR. Sequencing was carried out with an Illumina HiSeq 2500. TCR libraries were prepared with molecular barcoding, using unique molecular identifiers to normalize TCRbeta repertoire quantification. TCRdb took the public reads, trimmed them with fastp at Q25, ran MiXCR for clone calling and kept in-frame beta chains. Duplicate CDR3 protein sequences are folded into a single record with the most common DNA and genes. Recorded for this sample are 900,000 or so distinct CDR3 sequences; 16% of them occurred a single time. Of the sample, around 4.5% is held by the ten largest clones. Explained via the paper, the treatment or condition label denotes: allogeneic hematopoietic cell transplantation with graft depleted of TCRalphabeta T cells and CD19 B cells. TCRalphabeta/CD19-depleted allogeneic hematopoietic cell grafts were given to the transplant recipients, all of whom were children.

This clonotype has more than one count but fewer than ten. It has no known antigen specificity. Nothing much larger sits one base from this clone, and base qualities are not available. Trimmed from V: 7 bases; trimmed from J: 1 base; junction bases lacking a gene match: 15. The germline V gene specifies MNHNS as CDR1 and SASEGT as CDR2. Including the terminal cysteine and phenylalanine, the CDR3 comprises 17 residues. Only the CDR3 portion is preserved as DNA: 51 bases, with reading frame beginning at the first base. This TCR was sampled from a male patient between 10 and 17 years old who had a stem cell transplant for acute lymphoblastic leukemia, so the T cells may come from the graft donor. The chain employs TRBV6-1 and TRBJ1-1; 7 bases in the middle match TRBD1. The sequencing used PBMCs, mostly from graft donor cells, collected 360 days after TCRalphabeta/CD19-depleted stem cell transplant. The CDR3 protein: CASISLGRGQGNTEAFF. The nucleotides are TGTGCCAGCATCTCATTGGGGAGGGGGCAAGGGAACACTGAAGCTTTCTTT.